These 24 T cell receptor beta chains share one sample of origin, sequenced in a study of blood T cells in healthy people across ages. A sample-barcoded 5' primer and a J-beta primer mix were used in a second PCR of about 6 to 12 cycles. Each CDR3 protein is one row after TCRdb ran MiXCR on the 5' RACE reads. The table records some 700,000 distinct CDR3 sequences, approximately 21% of them present only once. The sequencing sample was made of blood. The receptors were gathered from a man aged 65 to 79 in good health.

This chain joins TRBV6-5 and TRBJ1-2; D is ambiguous. V was shortened by 2 bases and J by 3 bases, with 7 bases between the two germline ends. The CDR3 covers 13 residues. CDR1 and CDR2 from the germline V gene are MNHEY and SVGAGI. DNA for the CDR3: TGTGCCAGCAGTTACGCGAAGGACTATGGCTACACCTTC. This encodes CASSYAKDYGYTF.

J is TRBJ1-1 and V is TRBV5-6; possibly TRBD1 for D (5 bases). The V gene lost 4 bases and the J gene lost 8 bases, with 15 bases spanning the gap. CDR1 SGHDT and CDR2 YYEEEE come from the germline V gene. This CDR3 has 13 amino acids. CDR3 in amino acids: CASSRGGGPEAFF. Here the CDR3 DNA reads TGTGCCAGCAGCCGCGGCGGGGGACCGGAAGCTTTCTTT.

A few counts support this clonotype. This chain joins TRBV27 and TRBJ2-5, with 11 bases that match TRBD2. The CDR3 length is 13 residues. The germline V gene has CDR1 MNHEY and CDR2 SMNVEV (reference sequence). V was pared by 2 bases and J by 12 bases, with 5 bases of the junction left unmatched. The CDR3 spells CASSLRLAGKKYF. As DNA, the CDR3 is TGTGCCAGCAGTTTAAGACTAGCGGGGAAGAAGTACTTC.

The chain recombines TRBV7-2 with TRBJ1-1; a possible D gene is TRBD1 (6 bases). The germline CDR1 and CDR2 sequences are SGHTA and FQGNSA. Trimming cost V 4 bases and J 10 bases, with 16 bases left between them. The CDR3 totals 13 residues. The CDR3 spells CASSSYTGRGAFF. CDR3 bases: TGTGCCAGCAGCTCCTACACAGGGAGGGGAGCTTTCTTT.

The chain carries TRBV29-1 and TRBJ1-2, with D perhaps TRBD1 (5 bases). Germline values: CDR1 SQVTM, CDR2 ANQGSEA. V was pared by 6 bases and J by 7 bases, with 12 bases between. CDR3 length: 11 amino acids. CDR3 protein: CSVVLGGGYTF. The CDR3 DNA reads TGCAGCGTGGTACTGGGGGGTGGCTACACCTTC.

This chain uses TRBV18 with TRBJ2-3; 8 positions match TRBD1. V was clipped by 3 bases and J by 3 bases; unmatched bases: 8. Germline V gives CDR1 KGHSH, CDR2 LQKENI. CDR3 length: 16 amino acids. Written as DNA, the CDR3 is TGTGCCAGCTCACCCCGGACAGGGAGAAAGACAGATACGCAGTATTTT. Translated: CASSPRTGRKTDTQYF.

The CDR3 sequence: CASSFNREGYTF. The CDR3 DNA follows: TGTGCCAGCAGCTTTAACAGGGAGGGCTACACCTTC. J is TRBJ1-2 and V is TRBV7-2; D may be TRBD1 (6 bases). CDR1 is SGHTA and CDR2 is FQGNSA in the germline V gene. Between the trimmed V and J ends, which lost 3 bases and 8 bases, there was a span of 10 bases. The CDR3 loop spans 12 amino acids.

This clonotype was seen ten or more times. The chain recombines TRBV27 with TRBJ2-3; the match to TRBD2 covers 8 bases. The V gene's germline CDR1 is MNHEY and CDR2 SMNVEV (reference sequence). The CDR3 sequence is 16 residues long. V lost 3 bases, J lost 7 bases, and 12 bases stayed unmatched. CDR3: CASSFRSAGGTNTQYF. The CDR3 nucleotides read TGTGCCAGCAGTTTTCGGTCGGCGGGGGGAACTAATACGCAGTATTTT.

This clonotype was detected only a few times. This chain joins TRBV20-1 and TRBJ2-1, with 11 bases aligning to TRBD2. This CDR3 is built from 15 residues. V lost 1 base and J lost 7; bases outside the gene matches: 6. The germline CDR1 and CDR2 sequences are DFQATT and SNEGSKA (reference sequence). DNA of the CDR3: TGCAGTGCTAGAGGGTTTAGCGGGAGGGGTAATGAGCAGTTCTTC. As protein: CSARGFSGRGNEQFF.

This clonotype was seen more than once but under ten times. This chain uses TRBV6-1 with TRBJ1-4, with D uncertain. The CDR3 is 16 amino acids. Germline V lookup: CDR1 MNHNS, CDR2 SASEGT. Trimming cost V 2 bases and J 0 bases, with 10 bases left between them. The CDR3 nucleotides are TGTGCCAGCAGTGAACTGAGGTCGACAACTAATGAAAAACTGTTTTTT. This encodes CASSELRSTTNEKLFF.

J is TRBJ1-4 and V is TRBV10-3, with D hard to call. The CDR3 has 14 amino acids. The germline V and J ends were trimmed by 2 bases and 8 bases, with 12 bases remaining between them. CDR1 and CDR2 (germline): ENHRY, SYGVKD. In DNA form, the CDR3 reads TGTGCCATCAGTGAGGGCCGCGATATGGAAAAACTGTTTTTT. Translation: CAISEGRDMEKLFF.

V is TRBV6-1 and J is TRBJ1-4, with TRBD1 as a possible D gene (5 bases). Germline CDR1 reads MNHNS; CDR2 reads SASEGT. Trimming left V 4 bases short and J 1 base short, with 16 bases between. The CDR3 covers 17 residues. CDR3 nucleotides: TGTGCCAGCAGTGGTGTTGGGGGACCCCGAACTAATGAAAAACTGTTTTTT. Protein: CASSGVGGPRTNEKLFF.

This clonotype was observed a few times. The chain is built from TRBV14 and TRBJ2-5; D is perhaps TRBD1 (6 bases). The J call may not be correct, given that the DNA end is closer to TRBJ2-7. CDR3 length: 14 amino acids. The germline CDR1 and CDR2 sequences are SGHDN and FVKESK. The CDR3: CASSPQAGAYEQYF. The CDR3 nucleotides are TGTGCCAGCAGCCCCCAAGCAGGGGCCTACGAGCAGTACTTC.

This clonotype has a handful of counts. This chain links TRBV18 with TRBJ2-2; no firm D call. Trimming cost V 2 bases and J 1 base, with 5 bases left between them. Looked up from germline, CDR1 is KGHSH and CDR2 is LQKENI. The CDR3 runs to 14 residues. CDR3 bases: TGTGCCAGCTCACCAGCAGGGAACACCGGGGAGCTGTTTTTT. Translation: CASSPAGNTGELFF. Variable domain in full (rest from reference TRBV18 and TRBJ2-2): NAGVMQNPRHLVRRRGQEARLRCSPMKGHSHVYWYRQLPEEGLKFMVYLQKENIIDESGMPKERFSAEFPKEGPSILRIQQVVRGDSAAYFCASSPAGNTGELFFGEGSRLTVL.

This clonotype has just a few counts. V usage is TRBV19 and J usage is TRBJ1-2; 8 nucleotides line up with TRBD1. Germline trimming cut 1 base from V and 5 bases from J; bases unmatched to any gene: 6. CDR3 length: 15 amino acids. Germline lookup yields CDR1 LNHDA and CDR2 SQIVND (reference sequence). The CDR3 sequence: CASSIGNRGFYGYTF. CDR3 DNA sequence: TGTGCCAGTAGTATAGGGAACAGGGGGTTTTATGGCTACACCTTC.

In this sample, this clonotype turned up a few times. The rearrangement uses TRBV12-3 or TRBV12-4 and TRBJ2-1, with no clear D. V lost 5 bases, J lost 12 bases, and 14 bases lay in between. The CDR3 is made up of 12 amino acids. DNA of the CDR3: TGTGCCAGCAGTCCCGACCGGCGTTCGCAGTTCTTC. Protein: CASSPDRRSQFF.

This clonotype appeared a few times. The rearrangement joins TRBV6-5 to TRBJ1-5, with 8 bases fitting TRBD1. The CDR3 is 15 residues long. The germline gives CDR1 MNHEY, CDR2 SVGAGI. The V and J ends lost 6 bases and 7 bases, in that order; junction bases with no gene match: 11. The CDR3 spells CASSAGQGGRQPQHF. The CDR3, as DNA: TGTGCCAGCAGCGCCGGACAGGGAGGGAGGCAGCCCCAGCATTTT.

The chain combines TRBV9 with TRBJ2-5; a possible D gene is TRBD2 (6 bases). The J call is uncertain, as TRBJ2-1 better fits the DNA end. The CDR3 has 14 amino acids. Germline V lookup: CDR1 SGDLS, CDR2 YYNGEE. The CDR3 here is CASSVVWDFNEQFF. The CDR3, as DNA: TGTGCCAGCAGCGTAGTCTGGGACTTCAATGAGCAGTTCTTC.

This clonotype was recorded at least ten times. The chain employs TRBV24-1 and TRBJ1-5; no firm D call. Between the trimmed V and J ends, which lost 3 bases and 5 bases, there was a span of 4 bases. The CDR3 loop spans 12 amino acids. Germline V gene data show CDR1 as KGHDR and CDR2 as SFDVKD. The CDR3 nucleotides read TGTGCCACCAGTGATCGGGATCAGCCCCAGCATTTT. Residues: CATSDRDQPQHF.

This clonotype has just a few counts. J is TRBJ2-5 and V is TRBV18, with TRBD1 identical over 8 bases. This CDR3 is built from 16 residues. The germline V gene encodes CDR1 KGHSH and CDR2 LQKENI. J was trimmed by 2 bases and V by 1 base; bases with no gene match: 6. Here the CDR3 DNA reads TGTGCCAGCTCACCACGAGCGACAGGGGATCAAGAGACCCAGTACTTC. Encoded protein: CASSPRATGDQETQYF.

This clonotype was counted between two and nine times. This chain connects TRBV12-3 or TRBV12-4 to TRBJ2-1, with 12 bases matching TRBD2. Trimming at V came to 7 bases and at J to 4 bases, leaving 2 bases not matched to a gene. This CDR3 has 14 amino acids. The CDR3: CASTGLAGYNEQFF. The CDR3 region has the DNA TGTGCCAGCACCGGACTAGCGGGATACAATGAGCAGTTCTTC.

The chain uses TRBV12-3 or TRBV12-4 and TRBJ2-5, with D hard to call. The CDR3 runs to 14 residues. Trimming shortened V by 3 bases and J by 11 bases, and 19 bases separated the two germline ends. CDR3 sequence reads: CASSFGSQPYEQYF. CDR3 DNA: TGTGCCAGCAGTTTCGGGTCGCAGCCATATGAGCAGTACTTC.

This sequence joins TRBV6-5 and TRBJ1-4, with a tentative D call TRBD1 (6 bases). The V gene lost 2 bases and the J gene lost 7 bases, with 11 bases spanning the gap. CDR3 length: 14 amino acids. Germline V gives CDR1 MNHEY, CDR2 SVGAGI. CDR3 in amino acids: CASSYDRIGEKLFF. The DNA for the CDR3 is TGTGCCAGCAGTTACGACAGGATTGGTGAAAAACTGTTTTTT.

This clonotype turned up a few times. The V call is TRBV6-1, the J call TRBJ2-5; weak D call: TRBD1 (5 bases). The assigned J gene may be wrong: the sequence end matches TRBJ2-7 better. The germline gives CDR1 MNHNS, CDR2 SASEGT. CDR3 size: 14 residues. CDR3 residues: CASSAREDFYEQYV. CDR3 in DNA: TGTGCCAGCAGTGCCAGGGAAGACTTTTACGAGCAGTACGTC.